This TCR beta chain was documented in a study of blood T cell repertoires in COVID-19. The wider study: From T cells, B-cell-depleted T cells, or PBMCs came the material, which was cDNA or gDNA.

Here immunoSEQ multiplex PCR was the method, and the copy in TCRdb shows in-frame clones only, minus some. The sample lists over 200,000 clones, about 90% occurring once. This CDR3 spans 13 amino acids. The V gene lost 9 bases and the J gene lost 0 bases, with 9 bases spanning the gap. CDR1 and CDR2 (germline): ENHRY, SYGVKD. The study recruited people aged about 18 to 90 years across approximately 25 US areas. The V call is TRBV10-3, the J call TRBJ1-3; possible D gene TRBD1, 5 bases. The TCR originated in a woman in her thirties who had been exposed to COVID-19. The specimen was PBMCs or T cells enriched from blood (not recorded which). CDR3 nucleotides: TGTGCCATACGGACAAGCTCTGGAAACACCATATATTTT. Translation gives CAIRTSSGNTIYF.